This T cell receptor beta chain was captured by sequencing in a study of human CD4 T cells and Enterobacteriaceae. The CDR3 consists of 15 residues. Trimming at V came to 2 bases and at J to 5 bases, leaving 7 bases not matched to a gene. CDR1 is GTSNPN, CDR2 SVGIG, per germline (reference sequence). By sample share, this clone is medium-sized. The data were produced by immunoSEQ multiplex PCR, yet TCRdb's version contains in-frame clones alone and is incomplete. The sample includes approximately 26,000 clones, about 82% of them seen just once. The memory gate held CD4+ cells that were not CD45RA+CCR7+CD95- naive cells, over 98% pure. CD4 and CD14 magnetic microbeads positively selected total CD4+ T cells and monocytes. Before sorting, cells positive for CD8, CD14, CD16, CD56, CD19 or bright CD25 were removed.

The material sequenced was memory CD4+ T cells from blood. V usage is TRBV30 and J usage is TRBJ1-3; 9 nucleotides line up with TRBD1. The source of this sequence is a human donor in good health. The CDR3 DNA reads TGTGCCTGGAGTTCGGGGACAGGGTTAAGAAACACCATATATTTT. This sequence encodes CAWSSGTGLRNTIYF.